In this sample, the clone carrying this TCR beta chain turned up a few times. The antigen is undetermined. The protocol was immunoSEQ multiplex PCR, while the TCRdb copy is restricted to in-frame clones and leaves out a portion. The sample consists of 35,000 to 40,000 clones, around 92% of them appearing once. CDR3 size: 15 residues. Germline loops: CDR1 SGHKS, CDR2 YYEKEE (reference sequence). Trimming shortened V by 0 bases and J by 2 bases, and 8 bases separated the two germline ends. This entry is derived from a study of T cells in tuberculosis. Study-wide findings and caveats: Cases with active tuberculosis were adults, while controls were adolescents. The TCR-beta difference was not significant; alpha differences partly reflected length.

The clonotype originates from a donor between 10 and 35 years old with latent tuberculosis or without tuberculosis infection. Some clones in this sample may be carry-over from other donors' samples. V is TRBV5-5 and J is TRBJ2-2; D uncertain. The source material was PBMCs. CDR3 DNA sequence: TGTGCCAGCAGCTTGGGACACCTTAACACCGGGGAGCTGTTTTTT. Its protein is CASSLGHLNTGELFF.